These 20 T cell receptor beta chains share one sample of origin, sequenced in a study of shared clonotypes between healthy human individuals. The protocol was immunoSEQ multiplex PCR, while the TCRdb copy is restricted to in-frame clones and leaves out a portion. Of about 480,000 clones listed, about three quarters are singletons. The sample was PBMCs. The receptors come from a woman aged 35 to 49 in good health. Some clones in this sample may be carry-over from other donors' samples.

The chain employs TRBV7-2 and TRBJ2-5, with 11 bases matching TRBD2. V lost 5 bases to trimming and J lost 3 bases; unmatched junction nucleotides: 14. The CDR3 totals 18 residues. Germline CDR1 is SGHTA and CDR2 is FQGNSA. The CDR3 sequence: CASSRLTAGLAEEETQYF. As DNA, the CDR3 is TGTGCCAGCAGCCGACTAACTGCGGGACTAGCGGAAGAAGAGACCCAGTACTTC.

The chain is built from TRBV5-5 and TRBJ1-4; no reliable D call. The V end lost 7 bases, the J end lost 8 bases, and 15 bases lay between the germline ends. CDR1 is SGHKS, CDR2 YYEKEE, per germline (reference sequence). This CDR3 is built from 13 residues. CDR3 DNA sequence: TGTGCCAGCGGGAGGAGGGTTGAAGAAAAACTGTTTTTT. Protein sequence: CASGRRVEEKLFF.

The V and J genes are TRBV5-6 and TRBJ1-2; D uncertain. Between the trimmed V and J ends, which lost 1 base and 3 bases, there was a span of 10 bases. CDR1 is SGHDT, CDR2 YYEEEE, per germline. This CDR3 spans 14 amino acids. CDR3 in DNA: TGTGCCAGCAGCTTGTATCTAATTCACTATGGCTACACCTTC. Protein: CASSLYLIHYGYTF.

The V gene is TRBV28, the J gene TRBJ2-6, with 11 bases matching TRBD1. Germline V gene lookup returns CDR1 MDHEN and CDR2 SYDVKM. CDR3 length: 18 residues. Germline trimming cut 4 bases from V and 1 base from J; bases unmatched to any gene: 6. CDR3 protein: CASSSRDRGSSGANVLTF. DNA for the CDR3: TGTGCCAGCAGTTCGCGGGACAGGGGGTCGTCTGGGGCCAACGTCCTGACTTTC.

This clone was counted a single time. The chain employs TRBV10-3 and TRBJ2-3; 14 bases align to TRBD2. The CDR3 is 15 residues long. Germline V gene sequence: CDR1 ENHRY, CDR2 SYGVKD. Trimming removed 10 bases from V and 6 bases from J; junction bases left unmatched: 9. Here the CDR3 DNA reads TGTGCCAGCGGGACTAGCGGGAGAGTCGGGGATACGCAGTATTTT. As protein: CASGTSGRVGDTQYF.

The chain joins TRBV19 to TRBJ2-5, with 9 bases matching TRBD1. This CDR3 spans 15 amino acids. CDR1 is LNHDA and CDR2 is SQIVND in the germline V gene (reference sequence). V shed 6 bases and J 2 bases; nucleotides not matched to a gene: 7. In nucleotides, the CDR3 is TGTGCCAGTAGCGACAGGGGGGAACCTCAAGAGACCCAGTACTTC. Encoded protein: CASSDRGEPQETQYF.

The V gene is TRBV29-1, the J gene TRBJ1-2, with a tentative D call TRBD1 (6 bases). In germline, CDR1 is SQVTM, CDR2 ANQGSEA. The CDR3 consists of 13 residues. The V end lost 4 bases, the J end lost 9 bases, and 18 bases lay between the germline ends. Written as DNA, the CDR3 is TGCAGCGTTGTTTTGGGGGGCGCGGCGAGCTACACCTTC. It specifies CSVVLGGAASYTF.

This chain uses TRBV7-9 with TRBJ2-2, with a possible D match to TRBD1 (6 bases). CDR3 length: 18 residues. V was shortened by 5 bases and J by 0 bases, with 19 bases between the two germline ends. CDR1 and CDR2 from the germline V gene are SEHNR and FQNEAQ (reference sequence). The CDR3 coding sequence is TGTGCCAGCAGCCGACGAGAAACAGGACAGACGAACACCGGGGAGCTGTTTTTT. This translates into CASSRRETGQTNTGELFF.

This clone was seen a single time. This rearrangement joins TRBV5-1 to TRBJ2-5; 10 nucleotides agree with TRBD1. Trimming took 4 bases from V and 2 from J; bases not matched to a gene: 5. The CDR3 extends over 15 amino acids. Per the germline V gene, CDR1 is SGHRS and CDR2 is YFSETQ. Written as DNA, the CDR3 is TGCGCCAGCAGCCTTCAGGGACAGGGGCAAGAGACCCAGTACTTC. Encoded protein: CASSLQGQGQETQYF.

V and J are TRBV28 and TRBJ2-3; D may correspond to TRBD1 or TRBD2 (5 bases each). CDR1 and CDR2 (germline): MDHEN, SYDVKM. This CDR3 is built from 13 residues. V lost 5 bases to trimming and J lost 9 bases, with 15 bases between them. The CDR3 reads CASSRGTPGTQYF. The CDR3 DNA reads TGTGCCAGCAGTCGGGGCACCCCAGGAACGCAGTATTTT.

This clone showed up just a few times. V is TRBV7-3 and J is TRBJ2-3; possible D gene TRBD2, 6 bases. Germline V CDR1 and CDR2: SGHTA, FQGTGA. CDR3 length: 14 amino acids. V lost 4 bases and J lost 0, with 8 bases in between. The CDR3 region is CASSSGVSTDTQYF. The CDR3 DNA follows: TGTGCCAGCAGCTCGGGAGTCAGCACAGATACGCAGTATTTT.

CDR3 bases: TGTGCCAGCAGCGCCGGGACAGGGGACGGAGAGACCCAGTACTTC. It codes for CASSAGTGDGETQYF. The chain combines TRBV5-5 with TRBJ2-5; 10 bases map to TRBD1. The V gene end was trimmed by 4 bases and the J gene end by 4 bases; junction bases not matched to a gene: 7. Looked up from germline, CDR1 is SGHKS and CDR2 is YYEKEE (reference sequence). The CDR3 spans 15 residues.

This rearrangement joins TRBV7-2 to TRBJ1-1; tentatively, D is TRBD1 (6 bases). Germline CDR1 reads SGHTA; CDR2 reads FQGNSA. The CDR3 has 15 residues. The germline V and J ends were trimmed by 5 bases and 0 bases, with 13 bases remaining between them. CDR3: CASSPSTGVNTEAFF. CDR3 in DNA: TGTGCCAGCAGCCCGTCGACAGGAGTGAACACTGAAGCTTTCTTT. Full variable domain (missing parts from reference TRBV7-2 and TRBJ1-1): GAGVSQSPSNKVTEKGKDVELRCDPISGHTALYWYRQSLGQGLEFLIYFQGNSAPDKSGLPSDRFSAERTGGSVSTLTIQRTQQEDSAVYLCASSPSTGVNTEAFFGQGTRLTVV.

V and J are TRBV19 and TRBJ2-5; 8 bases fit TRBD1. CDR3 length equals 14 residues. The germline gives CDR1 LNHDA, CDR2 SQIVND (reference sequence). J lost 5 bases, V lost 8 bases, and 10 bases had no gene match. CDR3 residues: CASSVPGGWETQYF. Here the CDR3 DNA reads TGTGCCAGTTCCGTCCCAGGGGGCTGGGAGACCCAGTACTTC.

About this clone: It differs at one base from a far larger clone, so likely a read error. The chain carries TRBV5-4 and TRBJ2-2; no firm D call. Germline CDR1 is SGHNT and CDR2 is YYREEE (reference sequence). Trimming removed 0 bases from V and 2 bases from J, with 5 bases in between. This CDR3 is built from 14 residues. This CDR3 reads CASSLGLNTGELFF. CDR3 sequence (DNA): TGTGCCAGCAGCTTGGGATTAAACACCGGGGAGCTGTTTTTT.

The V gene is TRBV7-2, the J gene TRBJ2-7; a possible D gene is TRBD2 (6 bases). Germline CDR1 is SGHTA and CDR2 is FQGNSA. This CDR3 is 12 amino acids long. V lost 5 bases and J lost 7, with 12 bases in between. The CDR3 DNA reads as TGTGCCAGCAGCCTACTAGCATTGGAGCAGTACTTC. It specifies CASSLLALEQYF. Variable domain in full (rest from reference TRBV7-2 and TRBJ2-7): GAGVSQSPSNKVTEKGKDVELRCDPISGHTALYWYRQSLGQGLEFLIYFQGNSAPDKSGLPSDRFSAERTGGSVSTLTIQRTQQEDSAVYLCASSLLALEQYFGPGTRLTVT.

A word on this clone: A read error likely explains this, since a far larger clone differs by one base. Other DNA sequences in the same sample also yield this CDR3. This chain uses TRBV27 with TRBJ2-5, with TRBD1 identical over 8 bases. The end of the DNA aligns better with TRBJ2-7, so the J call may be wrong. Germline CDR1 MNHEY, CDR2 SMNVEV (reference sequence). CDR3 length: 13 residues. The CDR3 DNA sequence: TGTGCCAGCAGCCAGGGGGCTACCTACGAGCAGTACTTC. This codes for CASSQGATYEQYF.

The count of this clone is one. CDR3 residues: CASSHRRTGGRTDTQYF. In DNA, the CDR3 is TGTGCCAGCAGCCACCGACGTACAGGGGGGAGGACAGATACGCAGTATTTT. V usage is TRBV7-2 and J usage is TRBJ2-3; 8 bases agree with TRBD1. This CDR3 comprises 17 residues. J was trimmed by 3 bases and V by 5 bases; bases with no gene match: 13. The germline gives CDR1 SGHTA, CDR2 FQGNSA.

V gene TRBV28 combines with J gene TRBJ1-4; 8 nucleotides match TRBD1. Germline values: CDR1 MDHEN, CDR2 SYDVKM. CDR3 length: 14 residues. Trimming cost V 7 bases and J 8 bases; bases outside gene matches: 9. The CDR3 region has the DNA TGTGCCAGCACCGCGACAGGGGCTGGGGAAAAACTGTTTTTT. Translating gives CASTATGAGEKLFF.

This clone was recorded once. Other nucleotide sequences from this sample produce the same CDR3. The CDR3 sequence is CASSELAGGGETQYF. Written as DNA, the CDR3 is TGTGCCAGCAGTGAATTGGCGGGAGGGGGGGAGACCCAGTACTTC. This chain links TRBV6-1 with TRBJ2-5, with 9 bases matching TRBD2. V lost 2 bases and J lost 5; bases outside the gene matches: 6. Germline V CDR1 and CDR2: MNHNS, SASEGT. CDR3 length: 15 residues.